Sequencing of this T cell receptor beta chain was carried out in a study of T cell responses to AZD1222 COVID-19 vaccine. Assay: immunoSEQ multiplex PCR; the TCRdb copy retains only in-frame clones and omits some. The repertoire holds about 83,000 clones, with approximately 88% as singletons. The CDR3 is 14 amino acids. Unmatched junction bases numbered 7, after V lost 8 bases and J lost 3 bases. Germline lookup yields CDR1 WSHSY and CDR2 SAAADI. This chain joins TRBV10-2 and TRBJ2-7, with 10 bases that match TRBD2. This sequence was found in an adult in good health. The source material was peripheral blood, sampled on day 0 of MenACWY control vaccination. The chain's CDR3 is CASGGAGGIYEQYF. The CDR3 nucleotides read TGCGCCAGCGGGGGAGCGGGAGGGATCTACGAGCAGTACTTC.